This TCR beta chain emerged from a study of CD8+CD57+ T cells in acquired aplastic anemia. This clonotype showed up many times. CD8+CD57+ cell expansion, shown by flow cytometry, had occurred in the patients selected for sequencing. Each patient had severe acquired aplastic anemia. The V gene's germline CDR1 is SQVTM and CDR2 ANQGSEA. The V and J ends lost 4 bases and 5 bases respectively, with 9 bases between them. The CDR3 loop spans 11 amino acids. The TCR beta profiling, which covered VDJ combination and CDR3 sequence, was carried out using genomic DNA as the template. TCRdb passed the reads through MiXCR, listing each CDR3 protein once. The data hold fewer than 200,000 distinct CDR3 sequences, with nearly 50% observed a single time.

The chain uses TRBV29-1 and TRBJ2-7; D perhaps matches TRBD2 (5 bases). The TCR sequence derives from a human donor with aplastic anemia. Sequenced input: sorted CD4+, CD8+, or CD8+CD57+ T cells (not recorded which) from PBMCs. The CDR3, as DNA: TGCAGCGTTGGGTGGGAGCACGAGCAGTACTTC. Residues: CSVGWEHEQYF.